This T cell receptor beta chain comes out of a study of T cells in Graves' hyperthyroidism and ophthalmopathy. Overall study findings and caveats: Most thyroid-expanded clonotypes above 0.001 were also found in blood.

Absence of ophthalmopathy progression within 18 months defined stable Graves' hyperthyroidism. Used for diagnoses were clinical symptoms, serum thyroxine and TRAb, thyroid ultrasound and orbital computed tomography. Using around 10 ml of fresh peripheral blood, PBMCs were prepared. V lost 0 bases to trimming and J lost 3 bases, with 15 bases between them. This CDR3 spans 16 amino acids. Germline CDR1 is LGHNA and CDR2 is YNFKEQ. Amplification yielded TCR beta CDR3 regions, with RNA transcripts as the source. Researchers ran a first-round RT-PCR on the TCR CDR3 using the HTBI primer set. MiXCR, run by TCRdb on the multiplex PCR reads, gives a single entry per CDR3 protein. The sample records hundreds of thousands of distinct CDR3 sequences, more than 15% being singletons. The sample holds a few counts of this clonotype. Its antigen is unknown.

The J gene is TRBJ2-7, the V gene TRBV4-2, with D perhaps TRBD1 (7 bases). Source material: blood. This clonotype was obtained from a woman between 18 and 30 years old with Graves' hyperthyroidism. For the CDR3, the DNA is TGTGCCAGCAGCCAAGATAGGAGGGGGCCAAACTACGAGCAGTACTTC. This codes for CASSQDRRGPNYEQYF.